This TCR beta chain was recovered during a study of human T cells and chemical hapten exposure. Study in general: TCR yields per sample varied mostly from small pooled library volume differences.

This CDR3 is 15 amino acids long. V trimming: 2 bases; J trimming: 1 base; junction bases outside the gene matches: 0. The germline CDR1 and CDR2 sequences are MRHNA and SNTAGT. Study results and caveats: TCRs exceeding 1 in 1000 frequency stayed unchanged with DPC sensitization.

Unique molecular identifiers were affixed to discrete cDNA molecules within the library. Original analysis: With a range of about 20,000 to 700,000, the median per sample was roughly 97,000 TCRs. TCRdb recomputed calls from the RACE reads with MiXCR, one row per CDR3 protein. For this entry, the V and J calls and clone size follow TCRdb and not the study's own pipeline. The table shows 80,000 to 100,000 distinct CDR3 sequences, with about 10% occurring only once. As to time point: healthy volunteer bleed at 2 weeks. The starting material, unfractionated whole blood, was used for total RNA extraction. Points on this clonotype: Its antigen is not known.

Material for sequencing was whole blood. The TCR originated in a female donor in good health. Some clones in this sample may be carry-over from other donors' samples. This chain joins TRBV6-4 and TRBJ2-2; 8 bases fit TRBD1. The CDR3 region has the DNA TGTGCCAGCAGTGACGGGACAGGGAACACCGGGGAGCTGTTTTTT. Translated: CASSDGTGNTGELFF.